Listed below are T cell receptor beta chains from one sample, sequenced in a study of cytomegalovirus exposure and HLA in healthy donors. Assay used: immunoSEQ multiplex PCR; TCRdb lists only in-frame clones, some missing. Of 60,000 to 65,000 clones listed, about 87% are singletons. Sequenced sample: PBMCs. These receptors came from a young man in good health and CMV-seronegative. CDR3s include the opening cysteine and the closing phenylalanine or tryptophan. A D gene is named only where the DNA matches it firmly. Only some rows state a clone size, as once, few, many or a class for expanded clones.

d_call,v_call,j_call,clone_size,cdr3_aa,cdr3_nt
TRBD1,TRBV10-2,TRBJ2-6,.,CASTSAGGDGANVLTF,TGCGCCAGCACCAGCGCAGGGGGCGATGGGGCCAACGTCCTGACTTTC
.,TRBV5-8,TRBJ1-6,.,CASSLDRSSYNSPLHF,TGTGCCAGCAGCCTTGACAGGAGCTCTTATAATTCACCCCTCCACTTT
TRBD2,TRBV10-3,TRBJ2-7,.,CAISGAGTSGVGQYF,TGTGCCATCAGTGGGGCCGGGACTAGCGGGGTAGGGCAGTACTTC
.,TRBV11-2,TRBJ2-7,.,CASSSPRETYEQYF,TGTGCCAGCAGCTCCCCCAGGGAAACCTACGAGCAGTACTTC
.,TRBV7-9,TRBJ1-1,.,CASSLATGKNTEAFF,TGTGCCAGCAGCTTAGCCACCGGGAAGAACACTGAAGCTTTCTTT
.,TRBV19,TRBJ1-2,.,CAVRSGAGYGYTF,TGTGCCGTAAGGTCAGGGGCGGGCTATGGCTACACCTTC
TRBD1,TRBV2,TRBJ1-6,.,CASKTGNYSPLHF,TGTGCCAGCAAGACAGGGAACTATTCACCCCTCCACTTT
.,TRBV19,TRBJ1-2,.,CASSPESKPRGYTF,TGTGCCAGTAGTCCCGAGTCCAAACCTCGCGGCTACACCTTC
.,TRBV5-4,TRBJ1-2,.,CASSLRVTGYLNYGYTF,TGTGCCAGCAGCTTGAGGGTGACAGGCTACTTAAACTATGGCTACACCTTC
.,TRBV7-9,TRBJ1-6,.,CASSPPGRSNNSPLHF,TGTGCCAGCAGCCCCCCCGGCAGGTCCAATAATTCACCCCTCCACTTT
.,TRBV7-2,TRBJ1-5,once,CASSLRSGQPQHF,TGTGCCAGCAGCTTACGCTCCGGGCAGCCCCAGCATTTT
.,TRBV5-1,TRBJ2-5,.,CASSLGTEGETQYF,TGCGCCAGCAGCTTGGGGACCGAGGGAGAGACCCAGTACTTC
TRBD1,TRBV12-5,TRBJ1-5,.,CASGLVDRAIIGQANQPQHF,TGTGCTAGTGGTTTGGTCGACAGGGCGATTATAGGGCAGGCCAATCAGCCCCAGCATTTT
.,TRBV2,TRBJ1-2,.,CASSDLGQLANYGYTF,TGTGCCAGCAGTGACCTAGGACAGCTTGCTAACTATGGCTACACCTTC
.,TRBV7-8,TRBJ2-2,.,CASSHQTAGAITGELFF,TGTGCCAGCAGTCACCAGACAGCGGGCGCCATAACCGGGGAGCTGTTTTTT
TRBD1,TRBV11-2,TRBJ2-7,.,CASSFRGQGGNEQYF,TGTGCCAGCAGCTTCAGGGGACAGGGAGGTAACGAGCAGTACTTC
.,TRBV29-1,TRBJ2-1,.,CSVVRQGYNEQFF,TGCAGCGTTGTTCGCCAGGGCTACAATGAGCAGTTCTTC
TRBD1,TRBV7-8,TRBJ1-1,.,CASSTGQGRSEAFF,TGTGCCAGCAGCACGGGACAGGGAAGGTCTGAAGCTTTCTTT
.,TRBV19,TRBJ2-2,few,CASRQFTGELFF,TGTGCCAGTCGACAGTTCACCGGGGAGCTGTTTTTT
.,TRBV2,TRBJ2-3,.,CASSERGPTDTQYF,TGTGCCAGCAGTGAGCGTGGTCCCACAGATACGCAGTATTTT
.,TRBV19,TRBJ1-1,.,CASSIDRVAEAFF,TGTGCCAGTAGTATAGACAGGGTCGCTGAAGCTTTCTTT
TRBD1,TRBV11-2,TRBJ1-4,.,CASSLGTGNEKLFF,TGTGCCAGCAGCTTAGGGACAGGGAATGAAAAACTGTTTTTT
TRBD2,TRBV23-1,TRBJ2-5,once,CASSQSTSGGDKETQYF,TGCGCCAGCAGTCAATCGACTAGCGGGGGAGACAAAGAGACCCAGTACTTC
.,TRBV10-3,TRBJ1-1,.,CAIRDRGNTEAFF,TGTGCCATCAGAGACAGAGGGAACACTGAAGCTTTCTTT
.,TRBV19,TRBJ2-2,.,CASSKGVTGELFF,TGTGCCAGTAGTAAGGGGGTGACCGGGGAGCTGTTTTTT
.,TRBV2,TRBJ1-5,.,CASSGENNQPQHF,TGTGCCAGCAGTGGAGAGAACAATCAGCCCCAGCATTTT
.,TRBV12-5,TRBJ2-3,.,CASGPQFSDTQYF,TGTGCTAGTGGTCCCCAATTTTCAGATACGCAGTATTTT
.,TRBV18,TRBJ2-7,.,CASSPAPGSGPTRQYF,TGTGCCAGCTCACCCGCCCCGGGGAGTGGGCCTACGAGGCAGTACTTC
TRBD1,TRBV6-1,TRBJ1-5,.,CASSAGQGPWEPQHF,TGTGCCAGCAGTGCGGGACAGGGGCCCTGGGAGCCCCAGCATTTT
.,TRBV6-5,TRBJ1-5,.,CASSYRGDQPQHF,TGTGCCAGCAGTTACCGGGGGGATCAGCCCCAGCATTTT
.,TRBV6-6,TRBJ2-4,.,CASSYTPTIAKNIQYF,TGTGCCAGCAGTTATACACCAACCATAGCCAAAAACATTCAGTACTTC
TRBD1,TRBV2,TRBJ2-3,.,CASRGTGEDTQYF,TGTGCCAGCAGAGGGACAGGGGAAGATACGCAGTATTTT
.,TRBV5-5,TRBJ2-2,.,CASSLGIGELFF,TGTGCCAGCAGCTTGGGTATCGGGGAGCTGTTTTTT
.,TRBV6-1,TRBJ2-7,.,CASSEIGAVSSYEQYF,TGTGCCAGCAGTGAAATAGGGGCGGTGAGCTCCTACGAGCAGTACTTC
.,TRBV18,TRBJ1-6,.,CASTREAHNSPLHF,TGTGCCAGCACCCGGGAGGCGCATAATTCACCCCTCCACTTT
TRBD1,TRBV7-9,TRBJ1-5,once,CASSLGTGINQPQHF,TGTGCCAGCAGCTTAGGGACAGGCATCAATCAGCCCCAGCATTTT
.,TRBV5-1,TRBJ1-6,once,CASSPGGGAGPFTLHF,TGCGCCAGCAGCCCCGGGGGAGGTGCAGGGCCTTTTACCCTCCACTTT
TRBD1,TRBV4-1,TRBJ1-2,.,CASSQAAEDRINYGYTF,TGCGCCAGCAGCCAAGCCGCGGAGGACAGGATTAACTATGGCTACACCTTC
.,TRBV2,TRBJ1-1,few,CASSAGQTPTTEAFF,TGTGCCAGCAGTGCAGGACAGACTCCCACCACTGAAGCTTTCTTT
TRBD2,TRBV28,TRBJ2-3,.,CASSPAGEKDTQYF,TGTGCCAGCAGCCCAGCGGGGGAGAAAGATACGCAGTATTTT
TRBD1,TRBV5-6,TRBJ1-2,.,CASSEGQSGGYTF,TGTGCCAGCAGCGAGGGACAGTCGGGGGGCTACACCTTC
TRBD2,TRBV6-4,TRBJ2-1,.,CASTGTSGGDNEQFF,TGTGCCAGCACCGGAACTAGCGGGGGGGACAATGAGCAGTTCTTC
.,TRBV27,TRBJ1-4,.,CASSLQGYEKLFF,TGTGCCAGCAGTTTACAGGGTTATGAAAAACTGTTTTTT
.,TRBV9,TRBJ2-5,.,CASSVGLGEETQYF,TGTGCCAGCAGCGTAGGACTAGGGGAAGAGACCCAGTACTTC
TRBD1,TRBV15,TRBJ2-1,.,CATSREGQGAEQFF,TGTGCCACCAGCAGAGAGGGTCAGGGGGCTGAGCAGTTCTTC
.,TRBV6-6,TRBJ2-7,.,CASTPIGGEQYF,TGTGCCAGCACCCCGATCGGAGGGGAGCAGTACTTC
TRBD1,TRBV28,TRBJ1-2,.,CASSPTGQGDGYTF,TGTGCCAGCAGCCCCACCGGACAGGGGGACGGCTACACCTTC
TRBD1,TRBV5-1,TRBJ2-7,.,CASSFGTGGYEQYF,TGCGCCAGCAGCTTTGGGACAGGGGGCTACGAGCAGTACTTC
.,TRBV2,TRBJ2-7,.,CASSYRDEQYF,TGTGCCAGCAGCTACCGGGACGAGCAGTACTTC
TRBD2,TRBV5-1,TRBJ2-5,.,CASSLGVAGYQETQYF,TGCGCCAGCAGCCTCGGAGTAGCGGGGTACCAAGAGACCCAGTACTTC
.,TRBV11-2,TRBJ1-2,.,CASSLDRDYGYTF,TGTGCCAGCAGCTTAGACAGGGACTATGGCTACACCTTC
.,TRBV30,TRBJ2-7,.,CAWSDSSQAYEQYF,TGTGCCTGGTCGGACAGTTCTCAGGCCTACGAGCAGTACTTC